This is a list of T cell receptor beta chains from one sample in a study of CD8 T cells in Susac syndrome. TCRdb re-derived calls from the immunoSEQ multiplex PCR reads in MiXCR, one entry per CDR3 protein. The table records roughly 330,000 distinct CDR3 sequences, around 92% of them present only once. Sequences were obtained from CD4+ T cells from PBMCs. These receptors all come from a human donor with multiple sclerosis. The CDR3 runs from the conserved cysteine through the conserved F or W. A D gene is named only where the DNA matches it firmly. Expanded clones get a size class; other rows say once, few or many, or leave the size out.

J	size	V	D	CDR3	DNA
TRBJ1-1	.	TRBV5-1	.	CASSSRDTNTEAFF	TGCGCCAGCAGCTCCCGGGACACGAACACTGAAGCTTTCTTT
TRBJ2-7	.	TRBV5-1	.	CASSIGQYEQYF	TGCGCCAGCAGCATTGGACAGTACGAGCAGTACTTC
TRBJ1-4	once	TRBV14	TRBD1	CASSQFAPGQGNEKLFF	TGTGCCAGCAGCCAATTCGCGCCGGGACAGGGGAATGAAAAACTGTTTTTT
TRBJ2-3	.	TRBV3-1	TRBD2	CASSPSGGVADTQYF	TGTGCCAGCAGCCCCAGCGGGGGGGTCGCAGATACGCAGTATTTT
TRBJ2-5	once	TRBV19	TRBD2	CASSRSGIASETQYF	TGTGCCAGTAGTAGGAGCGGGATTGCCAGTGAGACCCAGTACTTC
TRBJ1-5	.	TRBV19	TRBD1	CASSMSRGTGNQPQHF	TGTGCCAGTAGTATGTCGAGAGGGACAGGGAATCAGCCCCAGCATTTT
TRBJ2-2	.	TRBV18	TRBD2	CASSPGAGVRTGELFF	TGTGCCAGCTCACCAGGGGCGGGAGTGCGCACCGGGGAGCTGTTTTTT
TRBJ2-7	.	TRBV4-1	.	CASSQDLTDVYEQYF	TGCGCCAGCAGCCAAGATCTCACCGACGTCTACGAGCAGTACTTC
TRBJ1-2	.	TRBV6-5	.	CASKLGRDGGGYTF	TGTGCCAGCAAACTAGGGCGCGATGGTGGTGGCTACACCTTC
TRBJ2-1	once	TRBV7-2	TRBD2	CASTGGLAGYNEQFF	TGTGCCAGCACCGGGGGGCTAGCGGGTTACAATGAGCAGTTCTTC
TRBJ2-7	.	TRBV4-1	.	CASSQDRRGPYEQYF	TGCGCCAGCAGCCAAGATCGTCGGGGCCCCTACGAGCAGTACTTC
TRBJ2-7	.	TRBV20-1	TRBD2	CSARGGTSPSGQYF	TGCAGTGCTAGGGGGGGGACTAGCCCGAGCGGGCAGTACTTC
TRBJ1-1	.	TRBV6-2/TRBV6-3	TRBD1	CASSPLRGRGTEAFF	TGTGCCAGCAGTCCCCTCAGGGGGCGAGGGACTGAAGCTTTCTTT
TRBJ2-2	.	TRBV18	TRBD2	CASSPELAANTGELFF	TGTGCCAGCTCACCAGAACTAGCGGCAAACACCGGGGAGCTGTTTTTT
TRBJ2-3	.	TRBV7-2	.	CASSIQVGGTDTQYF	TGTGCCAGCAGCATACAGGTGGGGGGCACAGATACGCAGTATTTT
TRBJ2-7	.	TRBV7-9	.	CASSTRRGYYEQYF	TGTGCCAGCAGCACCCGCCGGGGCTACTACGAGCAGTACTTC
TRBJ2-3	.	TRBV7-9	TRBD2	CASSQNERGLTDTQYF	TGTGCCAGCAGCCAAAACGAGCGGGGGCTCACAGATACGCAGTATTTT
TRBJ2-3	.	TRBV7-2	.	CASSRRAGGSLTDTQYF	TGTGCCAGCAGCAGGAGGGCAGGGGGAAGTCTCACAGATACGCAGTATTTT
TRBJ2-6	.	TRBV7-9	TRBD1	CASSLDIGTGGAGANVLTF	TGTGCCAGCAGCTTAGATATTGGGACAGGGGGCGCTGGGGCCAACGTCCTGACTTTC
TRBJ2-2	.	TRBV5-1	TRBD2	CASSPGLVRTGELFF	TGCGCCAGCAGCCCAGGACTAGTTCGCACCGGGGAGCTGTTTTTT
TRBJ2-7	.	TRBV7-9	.	CASSLDQGASYEQYF	TGTGCCAGCAGCTTAGACCAGGGAGCGTCCTACGAGCAGTACTTC
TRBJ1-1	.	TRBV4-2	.	CASSQQPGNTEAFF	TGTGCCAGCAGCCAACAACCTGGGAACACTGAAGCTTTCTTT
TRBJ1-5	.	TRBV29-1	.	CSVRQGSQPQHF	TGCAGCGTTAGGCAGGGGAGTCAGCCCCAGCATTTT
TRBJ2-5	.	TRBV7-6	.	CASSPRAAGETQYF	TGTGCCAGCAGCCCCCGGGCGGCGGGAGAGACCCAGTACTTC
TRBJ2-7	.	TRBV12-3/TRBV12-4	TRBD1	CASRGTGEKYEQYF	TGTGCCAGCAGGGGGACAGGGGAAAAGTACGAGCAGTACTTC
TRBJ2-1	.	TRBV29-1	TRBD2	CSVSKPGLAGGGPYNEQFF	TGCAGCGTTTCTAAACCGGGACTAGCCGGAGGTGGTCCCTACAATGAGCAGTTCTTC
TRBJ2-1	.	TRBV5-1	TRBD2	CASSPRTSGINEQFF	TGCGCCAGCAGCCCGCGGACTAGCGGAATCAATGAGCAGTTCTTC
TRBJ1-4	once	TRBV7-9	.	CASSRTGRTNEKLFF	TGTGCCAGCAGCCGGACGGGGCGAACTAATGAAAAACTGTTTTTT
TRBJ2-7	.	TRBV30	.	CAWMGERNEQYF	TGTGCCTGGATGGGGGAAAGGAACGAGCAGTACTTC
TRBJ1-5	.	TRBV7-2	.	CASSSVRSNQPQHF	TGTGCCAGCAGCTCAGTGAGAAGCAATCAGCCCCAGCATTTT
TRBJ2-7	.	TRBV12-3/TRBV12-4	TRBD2	CASRGLESQQYF	TGTGCCAGCAGAGGACTAGAGAGCCAGCAGTACTTC
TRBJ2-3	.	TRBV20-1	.	CSARDAGRGRTDTQYF	TGCAGTGCTAGAGATGCAGGGCGGGGGCGCACAGATACGCAGTATTTT